Listed below are T cell receptor beta chains from one sample, sequenced in a study of CD8+CD57+ T cells in acquired aplastic anemia. MiXCR, applied by TCRdb to the reads, yields one record per CDR3 protein. The data hold about 160,000 distinct CDR3 sequences, with under 55% observed a single time. Sequencing input: sorted CD4+, CD8+, or CD8+CD57+ T cells (not recorded which) from PBMCs. These receptors all stem from a human donor with aplastic anemia. CDR3s include the opening cysteine and the closing phenylalanine or tryptophan.

V	length	CDR3
TRBV18	8	CASSPLHF
TRBV20-1	16	CSARDPSLIFSYEQYF
TRBV7-2	15	CASSSTGTGSYGYTF
TRBV2	15	CASSRWGQGVGEQYF
TRBV20-1	15	CSAARRTSSSYEQYF
TRBV28	13	CASSAAQLYEQYF
TRBV6-5	12	CACGVSYNEQFF
TRBV2	14	CASSSGLRDNTIYF
TRBV20-1	15	CSARGSPGREDTQYF
TRBV12-5	16	CASGLVTPPVGYGYTF
TRBV20-1	15	CSARDGTSGNHEQYF
TRBV28	14	CASTLLAGEGEQYF
TRBV18	11	CASSLSIEQYF
TRBV19	13	CASSTGVNQPQHF
TRBV5-1	16	CASSLGVRGQTSEQFF
TRBV24-1	13	CATSDPQGYEQYF